This TCR beta chain was retrieved from a study of response to subunit inactivated influenza vaccine. The CDR3 loop spans 14 amino acids. The V gene lost 5 bases and the J gene lost 3 bases, with 12 bases spanning the gap. CDR1 and CDR2 from the germline V gene are MGHRA and YSYEKL. A single record per CDR3 protein comes from TCRdb applying MiXCR to the RT-PCR reads. The repertoire holds around 710,000 distinct CDR3 sequences, roughly 13% seen once, with around 6.5% in the top ten. This clonotype was detected a few times. The V call is TRBV4-1, the J call TRBJ2-3; the D gene is possibly TRBD2 (7 bases). This clonotype was sampled from a man over 45 who received an inactivated influenza vaccine. The sequenced sample was PBMCs from blood, obtained 14 days before vaccination. CDR3 residues: CASSYREGTDTQYF. The DNA for the CDR3 is TGCGCCAGCAGCTACAGGGAGGGAACAGATACGCAGTATTTT.